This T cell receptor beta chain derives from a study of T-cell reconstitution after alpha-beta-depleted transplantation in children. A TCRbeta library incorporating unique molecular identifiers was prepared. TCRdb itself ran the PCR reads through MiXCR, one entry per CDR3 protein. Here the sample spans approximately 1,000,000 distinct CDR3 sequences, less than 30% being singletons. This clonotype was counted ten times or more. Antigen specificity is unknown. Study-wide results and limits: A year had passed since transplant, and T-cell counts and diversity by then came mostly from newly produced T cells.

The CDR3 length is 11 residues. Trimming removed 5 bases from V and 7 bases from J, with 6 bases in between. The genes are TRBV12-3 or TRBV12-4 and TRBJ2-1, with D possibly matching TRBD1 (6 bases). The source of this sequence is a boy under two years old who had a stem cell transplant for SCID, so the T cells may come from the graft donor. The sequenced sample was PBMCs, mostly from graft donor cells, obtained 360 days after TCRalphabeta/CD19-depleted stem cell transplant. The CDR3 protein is CASSTGNEQFF. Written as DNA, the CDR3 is TGTGCCAGCAGTACAGGGAATGAGCAGTTCTTC.